The 21 T cell receptor beta chains listed next were all sequenced from one sample in a study of response to subunit inactivated influenza vaccine. TCRdb recomputed calls from the RT-PCR reads with MiXCR, one row per CDR3 protein. Among about 520,000 distinct CDR3 sequences listed, over 25% were seen once. Sequences were derived from CD4+ T cells sorted from PBMCs, sampled more than 4 days after vaccination. These receptors came from a man between 50 and 59 years old who received an inactivated influenza vaccine.

The chain is built from TRBV6-2 or TRBV6-3 and TRBJ2-1, with TRBD2 as a possible D gene (6 bases). V lost 5 bases and J 3 bases, leaving 17 bases between the germline ends. Germline CDR1 and CDR2: MNHEY and SVGEGT. The CDR3 has 16 amino acids. In DNA, the CDR3 is TGTGCCAGCAGTCCCGCAATGGCGGGGAGCTACAATGAGCAGTTCTTC. Translation: CASSPAMAGSYNEQFF.

This clonotype has just a few counts. The gene calls are TRBV29-1 and TRBJ1-1; 7 bases map to TRBD1. The CDR3 is 13 residues long. Germline assignment: CDR1 SQVTM and CDR2 ANQGSEA. Trimming removed 4 bases from V and 0 bases from J; junction bases left unmatched: 2. CDR3 bases: TGCAGCGTTGGGGGACAGATGAACACTGAAGCTTTCTTT. It yields the protein CSVGGQMNTEAFF.

There are a few counts of this clonotype. The CDR3 nucleotides are TGTGCCAGCGGGGACAGGGTCTACGAGCAGTACTTC. It is translated as CASGDRVYEQYF. The chain joins TRBV6-6 to TRBJ2-7; 9 nucleotides line up with TRBD1. Trimming cost V 8 bases and J 3 bases; bases outside gene matches: 2. The CDR3 spans 12 residues. Germline CDR1 and CDR2: MNHNY and SVGAGI (reference sequence).

Only a few counts were recorded for this clonotype. V usage is TRBV7-2 and J usage is TRBJ2-2; D possibly corresponds to TRBD1 (6 bases). Germline V lookup: CDR1 SGHTA, CDR2 FQGNSA. The CDR3 totals 14 residues. V shed 6 bases and J shed 2 bases, with 10 bases lying between them. The chain's CDR3 is CASRDSYNTGELFF. CDR3 DNA: TGTGCCAGCAGGGACAGTTACAACACCGGGGAGCTGTTTTTT.

This clonotype was seen more than once but under ten times. The chain recombines TRBV5-1 with TRBJ2-3, with D perhaps matching TRBD1 (6 bases). V shed 0 bases and J shed 5 bases, with 16 bases lying between them. The CDR3 sequence is 16 residues long. The germline V gene has CDR1 SGHRS and CDR2 YFSETQ. CDR3 bases: TGCGCCAGCAGCTTGGGAGGCAGGGGTGTTGTAGATACGCAGTATTTT. It encodes CASSLGGRGVVDTQYF. Together with reference TRBV5-1 and TRBJ2-3, the CDR3 gives the full variable domain: KAGVTQTPRYLIKTRGQQVTLSCSPISGHRSVSWYQQTPGQGLQFLFEYFSETQRNKGNFPGRFSGRQFSNSRSEMNVSTLELGDSALYLCASSLGGRGVVDTQYFGPGTRLTVL.

The gene calls are TRBV20-1 and TRBJ1-5; no firm D call. The V gene's germline CDR1 is DFQATT and CDR2 SNEGSKA (reference sequence). This CDR3 comprises 12 residues. The V and J ends lost 0 bases and 4 bases respectively, with 4 bases between them. Here the CDR3 reads CSARESNQPQHF. DNA for the CDR3: TGCAGTGCTAGAGAATCTAATCAGCCCCAGCATTTT.

This clonotype turned up a few times. The chain joins TRBV5-6 to TRBJ1-4, with 10 bases that match TRBD1. V lost 1 base and J lost 8; bases outside the gene matches: 8. Looked up from germline, CDR1 is SGHDT and CDR2 is YYEEEE. There are 16 residues in the CDR3. In nucleotides, the CDR3 is TGTGCCAGCAGCTTGTTGGGGACAGGGGTAAGGGAAAAACTGTTTTTT. This sequence encodes CASSLLGTGVREKLFF.

The chain carries TRBV30 and TRBJ2-3; 7 bases align to TRBD1. Trimming removed 0 bases from V and 6 bases from J; junction bases left unmatched: 18. Per germline, CDR1 GTSNPN and CDR2 SVGIG (reference sequence). This CDR3 region has 18 residues. CDR3 DNA sequence: TGTGCCTGGAGTGTTACCCTCCTCCGGGACAGAAATTGGGATACGCAGTATTTT. Protein product: CAWSVTLLRDRNWDTQYF.

V gene TRBV28 combines with J gene TRBJ2-7; possible D gene TRBD2, 6 bases. V was cut by 7 bases and J by 0 bases, with 13 bases left in between. CDR3 length equals 14 residues. Per germline, CDR1 MDHEN and CDR2 SYDVKM. The CDR3: CASTSGLSSYEQYF. DNA of the CDR3: TGTGCCAGCACCTCGGGACTGAGCTCCTACGAGCAGTACTTC.

The CDR3 sequence: CASSFKAGGRTGELFF. The CDR3 DNA follows: TGTGCCAGCAGCTTCAAAGCGGGGGGGCGCACCGGGGAGCTGTTTTTT. The genes are TRBV11-2 and TRBJ2-2, with 10 bases identical to TRBD2. The CDR3 covers 16 residues. The J segment lost 4 bases and the V segment lost 3 bases, leaving 5 bases of the junction unmatched. Germline CDR1 is SGHAT and CDR2 is FQNNGV.

The table lists this clonotype with a few counts. The chain uses TRBV29-1 and TRBJ2-2, with unresolved D. Germline V gene lookup returns CDR1 SQVTM and CDR2 ANQGSEA. Trimming pared 7 bases from V and 4 bases from J, leaving 7 bases between. This CDR3 comprises 11 residues. CDR3 DNA sequence: TGCAGCGGAAGGAGCACCGGGGAGCTGTTTTTT. Translating it yields CSGRSTGELFF.

This clonotype has just a few counts. The rearrangement joins TRBV12-3 or TRBV12-4 to TRBJ2-7; 9 bases are shared with TRBD1. The CDR3 totals 13 residues. V was pared by 4 bases and J by 6 bases, with 4 bases of the junction left unmatched. The CDR3 DNA sequence: TGTGCCAGCAGTTCCGGGACAGGGCCCGAGCAGTACTTC. It encodes CASSSGTGPEQYF.

This clonotype has more than one count but fewer than ten. J is TRBJ2-7 and V is TRBV5-1, with 10 bases matching TRBD1. Trimming cost V 4 bases and J 2 bases; bases outside gene matches: 6. The CDR3 is 15 residues long. Germline values: CDR1 SGHRS, CDR2 YFSETQ. CDR3 in DNA: TGCGCCAGCAGCCATCGGGACAGGGGTGCCTACGAGCAGTACTTC. Its protein product is CASSHRDRGAYEQYF.

The rearrangement uses TRBV12-3 or TRBV12-4 and TRBJ1-2, with D perhaps matching TRBD1 (5 bases). V was cut by 2 bases and J by 7 bases, with 14 bases left in between. This CDR3 is 14 amino acids long. The CDR3 DNA reads as TGTGCCAGCAGTTTATTGTCTGGGGCGGGTGGCTACACCTTC. This sequence encodes CASSLLSGAGGYTF.

This rearrangement joins TRBV5-1 to TRBJ2-2; D not certain. The CDR3 length is 14 residues. Germline CDR1 is SGHRS and CDR2 is YFSETQ. Trimming shortened V by 0 bases and J by 5 bases, and 8 bases separated the two germline ends. CDR3 residues: CASSLEVQTGELFF. The CDR3 DNA follows: TGCGCCAGCAGCTTGGAAGTCCAAACCGGGGAGCTGTTTTTT. The full variable domain, in which reference TRBV5-1 and TRBJ2-2 provide the parts outside the CDR3, is KAGVTQTPRYLIKTRGQQVTLSCSPISGHRSVSWYQQTPGQGLQFLFEYFSETQRNKGNFPGRFSGRQFSNSRSEMNVSTLELGDSALYLCASSLEVQTGELFFGEGSRLTVL.

V gene TRBV29-1 combines with J gene TRBJ2-5; D is ambiguous. The CDR3 extends over 13 amino acids. The V gene lost 6 bases and the J gene lost 0 bases, with 11 bases spanning the gap. Germline V gene sequence: CDR1 SQVTM, CDR2 ANQGSEA. The CDR3 spells CSVDQPDQETQYF. In DNA form, the CDR3 reads TGCAGCGTCGATCAACCTGACCAAGAGACCCAGTACTTC.

This clonotype was seen a few times. The chain carries TRBV15 and TRBJ2-7; D is unclear. Germline CDR1 reads LNHNV; CDR2 reads YYDKDF (reference sequence). The V end was cut by 0 bases, the J end by 0 bases, with 9 bases between. CDR3 length: 15 residues. CDR3 amino acids: CATSRDLAASYEQYF. In DNA, the CDR3 is TGTGCCACCAGCAGAGATTTGGCGGCCTCCTACGAGCAGTACTTC. The whole variable domain, filled in from reference TRBV15 and TRBJ2-7, reads DAMVIQNPRYQVTQFGKPVTLSCSQTLNHNVMYWYQQKSSQAPKLLFHYYDKDFNNEADTPDNFQSRRPNTSFCFLDIRSPGLGDTAMYLCATSRDLAASYEQYFGPGTRLTVT.

The chain combines TRBV5-5 with TRBJ2-5; 8 nucleotides align to TRBD1. Germline CDR1 is SGHKS and CDR2 is YYEKEE (reference sequence). The CDR3 totals 16 residues. V lost 2 bases and J lost 4; bases outside the gene matches: 10. The CDR3 region has the DNA TGTGCCAGCAGCTTACTGGACAGGGCCGTCGGAGAGACCCAGTACTTC. This codes for CASSLLDRAVGETQYF. Filled out from reference TRBV5-5 and TRBJ2-5, the complete variable domain reads DAGVTQSPTHLIKTRGQQVTLRCSPISGHKSVSWYQQVLGQGPQFIFQYYEKEERGRGNFPDRFSARQFPNYSSELNVNALLLGDSALYLCASSLLDRAVGETQYFGPGTRLLVL.

J is TRBJ1-4 and V is TRBV7-2, with 7 positions matching TRBD1. Germline V gene data show CDR1 as SGHTA and CDR2 as FQGNSA. V gave up 3 bases and J gave up 7 bases; unmatched junction bases: 5. The CDR3 sequence is 14 residues long. The CDR3 here is CASSLSGGSEKLFF. The CDR3 coding sequence is TGTGCCAGCAGCTTGTCAGGGGGTAGTGAAAAACTGTTTTTT.

Only one count was recorded for this clonotype. The chain joins TRBV7-3 to TRBJ2-1; 8 bases fit TRBD2. The V gene end was trimmed by 4 bases and the J gene end by 1 base; junction bases not matched to a gene: 9. The length of the CDR3 is 17 residues. Germline lookup yields CDR1 SGHTA and CDR2 FQGTGA. The CDR3 DNA is TGTGCCAGCAGCTCCGCGGGGGGTGCCGTTTCCTACAATGAGCAGTTCTTC. Its protein is CASSSAGGAVSYNEQFF.

This clonotype was detected a few times. The V call is TRBV6-1, the J call TRBJ2-5; 8 bases are a match to TRBD1. The CDR3 length is 15 residues. Losses at the gene ends were 7 bases for V and 5 bases for J; bases not matched to a gene: 12. CDR1 and CDR2 (germline): MNHNS, SASEGT. The CDR3 region has the DNA TGTGCCAGCATCGCCTTCCAGGGGGCTGGGGAGACCCAGTACTTC. Residues: CASIAFQGAGETQYF.